This T cell receptor (beta chain) is from a study of T cells in Graves' hyperthyroidism and ophthalmopathy (dated by TCRdb to between 2018 and 2021). Regarding the complete study: Peripheral blood samples were taken at the time of initial diagnosis, prior to any treatment. According to the paper, TCR Vbeta CDR3 sequencing was carried out on 135 peripheral blood samples, which came from fewer than 50 ophthalmopathy, around 75 hyperthyroidism and some 17 progressor patients. Prospective prediction of ophthalmopathy was tested in an independent validation cohort of fewer than 20 hyperthyroidism patients and some 17 patients who later progressed to ophthalmopathy. TCR V-J signatures able to tell the groups apart were searched for in a discovery cohort of 90 to 100 patients, of whom around 43 had Graves' ophthalmopathy and around 56 had stable Graves' hyperthyroidism. Once sampling was done, hyperthyroidism patients were given methimazole at a starting dose of 30 mg daily, whereas ophthalmopathy patients were given high-dose intravenous methylprednisolone. For training and testing, the 95 to 100 patients in the discovery cohort were randomly divided in a 7:3 ratio. Thyroid tissue and blood T-cell repertoires from several Graves' hyperthyroidism patients were also compared in the study.

A patient counted as having stable Graves' hyperthyroidism if no progression to ophthalmopathy occurred over 18 months of follow-up. Hyperthyroidism patients were newly diagnosed, had a disease duration of under 2 months, and were aged 18 to 65 years. Patients with uncontrolled infections, other autoimmune diseases, pregnancy or lactation were excluded. Clinical symptoms, serum thyroxine and TRAb, thyroid ultrasound, and orbital computed tomography formed the basis for the diagnoses. PBMCs were isolated from 10 ml of fresh peripheral blood by Ficoll-Paque density gradient centrifugation. Total RNA was extracted using Trizol reagent, and RNA quality was assessed on an Agilent 2100 Bioanalyzer. This clonotype occurred many times. Its target antigen remains unknown. No base quality values were provided; no much bigger clone lies one nucleotide off. What the research found in general, with its limitations: No statistical method was used to fix the sample size in advance, and group allocation was not hidden from the investigators. In cross-validation, a model built on a 13 V-J signature told ophthalmopathy apart from stable hyperthyroidism with roughly 87% sensitivity and about 81% specificity, and in testing the same model reached 80%/75%. In validation, progression to ophthalmopathy was predicted by the model with roughly 71% sensitivity and roughly 72% specificity, a median of roughly 6.4 months before onset. Most expanded thyroid clonotypes (frequency above 0.001) were also detected in blood, a finding suggesting that blood repertoires may reflect thyroid immune responses.

The TCR beta CDR3 regions were amplified from the RNA transcripts. A first-round RT-PCR of the TCR CDR3 used the HTBI primer set with the Qiagen OneStep RT-PCR kit. The libraries were constructed in a second round of multiplex PCR and then size-selected and purified. Sequencing of the libraries was done on an Illumina HiSeq2000 using paired-end 100 bp reads. From the authors' description of their analysis: SOAPnuke was used to process the raw data, with reads discarded if the reads contained adapters or uncalled bases, had a mean Phred below 15, or lacked an exact constant-primer or identifier match. High-quality paired reads were merged using COPE v1.2.5, and each unique nucleotide sequence was defined as a clonotype. MiTCR v1.1 was used to align the clonotypes against IMGT TRBV, TRBD and TRBJ reference segments. The analysis included only V-J combinations with a frequency above 0.0001, which together covered over 98% of the repertoires. The TCS score was defined as the ratio of F50 (clonal expansion) to E x V (chaos), calculated using BLOSUM62-based TCRdist between CDR3 peptides within each V-J. Welch's t-statistics and random forest reduced 500 to 550 V-J features to fewer than 15, which were used in a naive Bayes classifier (R e1071). Starting from the raw public reads, TCRdb applied fastp trimming at Q25, assembled clones with MiXCR and retained in-frame beta chains. One record per CDR3 amino acid sequence lists the most common genes and DNA. The V and J calls reflect TCRdb's pipeline rather than the authors' work. The sample includes a few hundred thousand distinct CDR3 sequences, with less than 20% observed a single time. Together, the top ten hold approximately 7% of the sample.

The germline V gene provides CDR1 SGHAT and CDR2 FQNNGV. CDR3 length: 16 amino acids, cysteine to phenylalanine. Only the CDR3 part of the read is kept: 48 bases, read in frame from the first base. V is trimmed back by 1 base and J by 1 base, and the junction contains 6 bases that no gene match accounts for. The TCR originated in a woman aged 30 to 39 with Graves' hyperthyroidism. The specimen sequenced was blood. The rearrangement combines TRBV11-2 with TRBJ2-7, and TRBD1 matches 8 of the central bases. The DNA sequence reads TGTGCCAGCAGCTTAGCCCACCGGGACAGGTCCTACGAGCAGTACTTC. Protein translation: CASSLAHRDRSYEQYF. When the CDR3 is completed using the reference TRBV11-2 and TRBJ2-7 genes on either side, the full variable domain is EAGVAQSPRYKIIEKRQSVAFWCNPISGHATLYWYQQILGQGPKLLIQFQNNGVVDDSQLPKDRFSAERLKGVDSTLKIQPAKLEDSAVYLCASSLAHRDRSYEQYFGPGTRLTVT.